These T cell receptor beta chains were read from a single sample in a study of cytomegalovirus exposure and HLA in healthy donors. Sequencing was performed with immunoSEQ multiplex PCR; in TCRdb, only in-frame clones are kept and a portion is missing. The sample includes more than 150,000 clones, around 85% of them seen just once. Sequences were obtained from PBMCs. All receptors come from a man aged 18 to 30 in good health and CMV-seropositive. The CDR3 runs from the conserved cysteine through the conserved F or W. A D gene is named only where the DNA matches it firmly. Part of the rows lack a size; the others show once, few, many or a class for expanded clones.

NA	TRBV15	NA	TRBJ1-2	CATSRDRAGGYGYTF	TGTGCCACCAGCAGAGATCGTGCGGGGGGCTATGGCTACACCTTC
NA	TRBV27	NA	TRBJ2-3	CASSFRTYSTSTDTQYF	TGTGCCAGCAGTTTTAGGACATATAGTACTAGCACAGATACGCAGTATTTT
NA	TRBV5-1	TRBD2	TRBJ2-1	CASSLGGTSGVEQFF	TGCGCCAGCAGCTTGGGTGGGACTAGCGGGGTGGAGCAGTTCTTC
NA	TRBV10-3	TRBD2	TRBJ2-7	CAIQGAGVAEQYF	TGTGCCATCCAAGGCGCGGGGGTTGCCGAGCAGTACTTC
NA	TRBV7-9	NA	TRBJ2-5	CASSLGGGAETQYF	TGTGCCAGCAGCTTAGGTGGGGGGGCAGAGACCCAGTACTTC
NA	TRBV6-5	TRBD1	TRBJ2-1	CASSYSTGPYNEQFF	TGTGCCAGCAGTTACTCGACAGGGCCCTACAATGAGCAGTTCTTC
NA	TRBV7-2	NA	TRBJ1-6	CASSRDRNSPLHF	TGTGCCAGCAGCCGCGACAGAAATTCACCCCTCCACTTT
NA	TRBV4-1	TRBD2	TRBJ2-3	CASSQDRGGAGDTQYF	TGCGCCAGCAGCCAAGACCGCGGGGGGGCCGGAGATACGCAGTATTTT
NA	TRBV29-1	TRBD1	TRBJ1-2	CSVEDRDRGVYGYTF	TGCAGCGTTGAGGACCGGGACAGGGGCGTCTATGGCTACACCTTC
NA	TRBV6-1	NA	TRBJ2-7	CASTGQTSYEQYF	TGTGCCAGCACAGGACAGACCAGCTACGAGCAGTACTTC
NA	TRBV5-1	TRBD2	TRBJ2-1	CASSLAPSGGAYEQFF	TGCGCCAGCAGCTTGGCCCCAAGCGGGGGGGCCTATGAGCAGTTCTTC
NA	TRBV7-9	NA	TRBJ1-1	CASSLAGGVTEAFF	TGTGCCAGCAGCTTAGCTGGGGGGGTAACTGAAGCTTTCTTT
NA	TRBV11-3	NA	TRBJ2-2	CASSLEAGRGLFF	TGTGCCAGCAGCTTAGAGGCAGGGCGCGGGCTGTTTTTT
few	TRBV2	TRBD2	TRBJ2-5	CASTTSGETQYF	TGTGCCAGCACGACTAGCGGAGAGACCCAGTACTTC
NA	TRBV7-9	NA	TRBJ2-3	CASRGGASTQYF	TGTGCCAGCAGGGGGGGGGCAAGTACGCAGTATTTT
few	TRBV19	NA	TRBJ1-1	CASSIDTQTGLNTEAFF	TGTGCCAGTAGTATAGATACCCAGACAGGATTGAACACTGAAGCTTTCTTT
NA	TRBV9	NA	TRBJ1-3	CASSVAVRGSGNTIYF	TGTGCCAGCAGCGTAGCGGTTCGGGGCTCTGGAAACACCATATATTTT
NA	TRBV7-2	NA	TRBJ2-3	CASSLGIGGGASTDTQYF	TGTGCCAGCAGCTTAGGGATAGGAGGCGGGGCTAGCACAGATACGCAGTATTTT
NA	TRBV19	NA	TRBJ1-6	CASSISTVGWNSPLHF	TGTGCCAGTAGTATCTCGACAGTGGGGTGGAATTCACCCCTCCACTTT
NA	TRBV19	NA	TRBJ1-2	CASSNIREGYGYTF	TGTGCCAGTAGTAATATAAGGGAGGGCTATGGCTACACCTTC
NA	TRBV5-6	TRBD1	TRBJ2-7	CASSLSRWDRETYEQYF	TGTGCCAGCAGCTTGAGTAGATGGGACAGGGAAACCTACGAGCAGTACTTC
once	TRBV6-8	NA	TRBJ2-7	CASSQLPNRIYEQYF	TGTGCCAGCAGCCAACTACCTAACAGGATCTACGAGCAGTACTTC
NA	TRBV18	TRBD1	TRBJ1-5	CASSPMTGRTHQPQHF	TGTGCCAGCTCACCGATGACAGGGCGGACGCATCAGCCCCAGCATTTT
NA	TRBV5-6	NA	TRBJ2-2	CASDQGGPWGTGELFF	TGTGCCAGCGATCAGGGGGGCCCTTGGGGCACCGGGGAGCTGTTTTTT
NA	TRBV5-1	NA	TRBJ2-5	CASSLGASVQETQYF	TGCGCCAGCAGCTTGGGAGCATCGGTCCAAGAGACCCAGTACTTC
NA	TRBV5-4	NA	TRBJ2-7	CASSPQRRGFEQYF	TGTGCCAGCAGCCCACAACGCAGGGGATTCGAGCAGTACTTC
NA	TRBV9	NA	TRBJ2-3	CASSAWGVGTDTQYF	TGTGCCAGCAGCGCATGGGGGGTGGGCACAGATACGCAGTATTTT
once	TRBV6-4	TRBD2	TRBJ2-1	CASSPSGGHSYNEQFF	TGTGCCAGCAGCCCAAGCGGGGGCCACTCCTACAATGAGCAGTTCTTC
NA	TRBV5-1	NA	TRBJ1-1	CASSLGQGFTEAFF	TGCGCCAGCAGCTTAGGTCAGGGCTTCACTGAAGCTTTCTTT
NA	TRBV30	TRBD1	TRBJ2-7	CAWRADRPPYEQYF	TGTGCCTGGAGAGCGGACAGGCCCCCCTACGAGCAGTACTTC
NA	TRBV18	TRBD1	TRBJ1-2	CASSFIADRALANYGYTF	TGTGCCAGCTCATTTATTGCGGACAGGGCGCTGGCTAACTATGGCTACACCTTC
NA	TRBV6-1	TRBD1	TRBJ1-1	CASSPQGASTEAFF	TGTGCCAGCAGCCCACAGGGGGCGAGTACTGAAGCTTTCTTT
NA	TRBV4-1	NA	TRBJ2-7	CASSQERGGASYEQYF	TGCGCCAGCAGCCAAGAGAGAGGCGGGGCCTCCTACGAGCAGTACTTC
NA	TRBV11-2	NA	TRBJ2-7	CASSLVNYEQYF	TGTGCCAGCAGCTTAGTTAACTACGAGCAGTACTTC
once	TRBV6-1	NA	TRBJ2-2	CASQRGSGELFF	TGTGCCTCCCAGAGGGGGAGCGGGGAGCTGTTTTTT
NA	TRBV7-9	NA	TRBJ1-5	CSSSPPSGEGDQPQHF	TGTTCCAGCAGCCCACCGTCTGGGGAAGGGGATCAGCCCCAGCATTTT
NA	TRBV5-4	NA	TRBJ1-2	CASSLAPGGYGYTF	TGTGCCAGCAGCTTGGCCCCGGGGGGATATGGCTACACCTTC
NA	TRBV12-5	TRBD1	TRBJ1-5	CASGNHTGTGGNQPQHF	TGTGCTAGTGGTAATCACACCGGGACAGGGGGCAATCAGCCCCAGCATTTT
NA	TRBV7-2	NA	TRBJ1-1	CASSLRGGTEAFF	TGTGCCAGCAGCTTACGGGGGGGCACTGAAGCTTTCTTT
NA	TRBV5-8	TRBD1	TRBJ2-2	CASSSRTIRTGSGTGELFF	TGTGCCAGCAGCTCAAGAACGATCCGGACAGGGTCGGGCACCGGGGAGCTGTTTTTT
NA	TRBV5-1	NA	TRBJ1-3	CASSLGRTRISGNTIYF	TGCGCCAGCAGCTTGGGTAGGACTCGCATCTCTGGAAACACCATATATTTT
once	TRBV5-1	NA	TRBJ2-7	CASSPGGSSSYEQYF	TGCGCCAGCAGCCCCGGGGGTTCGTCTTCCTACGAGCAGTACTTC
NA	TRBV4-3	TRBD2	TRBJ2-3	CASSQVVGRAEDTDTQYF	TGCGCCAGCAGCCAAGTGGTTGGGAGGGCCGAGGACACAGATACGCAGTATTTT